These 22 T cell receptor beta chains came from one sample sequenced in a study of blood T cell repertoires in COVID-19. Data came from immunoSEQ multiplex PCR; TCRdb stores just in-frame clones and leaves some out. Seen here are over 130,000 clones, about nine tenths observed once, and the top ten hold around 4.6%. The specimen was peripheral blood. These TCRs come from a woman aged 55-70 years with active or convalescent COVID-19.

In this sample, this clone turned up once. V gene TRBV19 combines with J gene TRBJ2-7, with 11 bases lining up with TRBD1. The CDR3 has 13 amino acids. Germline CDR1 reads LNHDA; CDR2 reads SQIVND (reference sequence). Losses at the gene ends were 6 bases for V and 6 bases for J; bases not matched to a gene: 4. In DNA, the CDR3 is TGTGCCAGTAGGGGACAGGGGGAGGCCGAGCAGTACTTC. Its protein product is CASRGQGEAEQYF.

CDR3 sequence reads: CASNSGVEEQYF. CDR3 DNA: TGTGCCAGCAACTCAGGGGTAGAGGAGCAGTACTTC. The chain uses TRBV6-6 and TRBJ2-7; D may be TRBD1 (6 bases). The CDR3 sequence is 12 residues long. V lost 7 bases to trimming and J lost 7 bases, with 14 bases between them. Germline values: CDR1 MNHNY, CDR2 SVGAGI (reference sequence).

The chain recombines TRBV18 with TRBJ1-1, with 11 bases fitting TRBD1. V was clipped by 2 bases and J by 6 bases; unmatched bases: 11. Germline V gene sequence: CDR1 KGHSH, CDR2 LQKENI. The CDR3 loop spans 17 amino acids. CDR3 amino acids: CASSPIRDRGSNAEAFF. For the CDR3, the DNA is TGTGCCAGCTCACCAATTCGGGACAGGGGGTCCAACGCTGAAGCTTTCTTT.

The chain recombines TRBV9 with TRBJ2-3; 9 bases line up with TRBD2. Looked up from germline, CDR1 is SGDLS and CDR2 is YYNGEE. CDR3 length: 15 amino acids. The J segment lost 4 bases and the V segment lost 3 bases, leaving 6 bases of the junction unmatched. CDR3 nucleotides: TGTGCCAGCAGCGCGCGGGGGGGCGTAGCAGATACGCAGTATTTT. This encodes CASSARGGVADTQYF.

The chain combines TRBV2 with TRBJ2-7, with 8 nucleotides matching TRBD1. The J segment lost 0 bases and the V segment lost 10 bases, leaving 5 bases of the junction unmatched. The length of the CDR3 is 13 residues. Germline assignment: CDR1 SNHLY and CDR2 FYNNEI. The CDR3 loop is CANRQGRSYEQYF. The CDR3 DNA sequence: TGTGCCAACCGACAGGGGCGCTCCTACGAGCAGTACTTC. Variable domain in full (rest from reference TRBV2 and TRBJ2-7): EPEVTQTPSHQVTQMGQEVILRCVPISNHLYFYWYRQILGQKVEFLVSFYNNEISEKSEIFDDQFSVERPDGSNFTLKIRSTKLEDSAMYFCANRQGRSYEQYFGPGTRLTVT.

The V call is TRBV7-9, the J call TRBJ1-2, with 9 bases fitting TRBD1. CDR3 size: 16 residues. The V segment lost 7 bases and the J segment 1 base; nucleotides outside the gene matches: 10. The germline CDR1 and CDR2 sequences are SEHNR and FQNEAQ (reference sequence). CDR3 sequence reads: CASIRDRAPVNYGYTF. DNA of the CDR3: TGTGCCAGCATCCGGGACAGGGCGCCAGTTAACTATGGCTACACCTTC. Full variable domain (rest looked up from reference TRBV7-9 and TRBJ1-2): DTGVSQNPRHKITKRGQNVTFRCDPISEHNRLYWYRQTLGQGPEFLTYFQNEAQLEKSRLLSDRFSAERPKGSFSTLEIQRTEQGDSAMYLCASIRDRAPVNYGYTFGSGTRLTVV.

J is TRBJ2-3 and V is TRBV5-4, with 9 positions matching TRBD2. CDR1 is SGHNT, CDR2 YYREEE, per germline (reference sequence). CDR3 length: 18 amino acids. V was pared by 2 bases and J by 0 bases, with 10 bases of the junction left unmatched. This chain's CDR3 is CASSFRSGGPPSTDTQYF. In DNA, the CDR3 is TGTGCCAGCAGCTTTAGAAGCGGGGGGCCTCCTAGCACAGATACGCAGTATTTT.

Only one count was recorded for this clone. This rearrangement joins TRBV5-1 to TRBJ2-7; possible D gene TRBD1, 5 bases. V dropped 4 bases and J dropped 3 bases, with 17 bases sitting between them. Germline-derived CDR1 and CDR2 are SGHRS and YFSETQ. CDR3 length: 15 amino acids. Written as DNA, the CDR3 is TGCGCCAGCAGCCCTCAGGGTATTAGGGACTACGAGCAGTACTTC. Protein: CASSPQGIRDYEQYF.

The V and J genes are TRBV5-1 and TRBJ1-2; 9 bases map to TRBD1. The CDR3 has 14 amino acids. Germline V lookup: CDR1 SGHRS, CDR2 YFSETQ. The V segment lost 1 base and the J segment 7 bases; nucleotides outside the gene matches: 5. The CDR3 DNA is TGCGCCAGCAGCTTGCGACAGGGGGATCGTGGCTACACCTTC. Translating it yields CASSLRQGDRGYTF.

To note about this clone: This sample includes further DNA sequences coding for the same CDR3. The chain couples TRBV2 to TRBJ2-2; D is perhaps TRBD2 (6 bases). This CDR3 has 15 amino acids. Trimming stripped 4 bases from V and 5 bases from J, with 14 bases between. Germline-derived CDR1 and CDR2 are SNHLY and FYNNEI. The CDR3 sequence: CASSGQGAGTGELFF. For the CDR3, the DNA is TGTGCCAGCAGTGGTCAGGGTGCGGGAACCGGGGAGCTGTTTTTT.

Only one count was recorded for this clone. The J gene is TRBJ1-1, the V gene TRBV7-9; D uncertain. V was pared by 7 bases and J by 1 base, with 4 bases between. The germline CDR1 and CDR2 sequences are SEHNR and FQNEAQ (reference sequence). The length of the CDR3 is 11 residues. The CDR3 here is CASIQNTEAFF. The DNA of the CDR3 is TGTGCCAGCATCCAGAACACTGAAGCTTTCTTT.

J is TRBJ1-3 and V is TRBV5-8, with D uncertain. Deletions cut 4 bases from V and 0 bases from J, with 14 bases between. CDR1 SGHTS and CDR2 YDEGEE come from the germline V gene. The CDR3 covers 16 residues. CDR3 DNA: TGTGCCAGCAGCCGATCCAAAGTACACTCTGGAAACACCATATATTTT. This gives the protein CASSRSKVHSGNTIYF. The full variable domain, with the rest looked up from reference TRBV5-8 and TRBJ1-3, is EAGVTQSPTHLIKTRGQQATLRCSPISGHTSVYWYQQALGLGLQFLLWYDEGEERNRGNFPPRFSGRQFPNYSSELNVNALELEDSALYLCASSRSKVHSGNTIYFGEGSWLTVV.

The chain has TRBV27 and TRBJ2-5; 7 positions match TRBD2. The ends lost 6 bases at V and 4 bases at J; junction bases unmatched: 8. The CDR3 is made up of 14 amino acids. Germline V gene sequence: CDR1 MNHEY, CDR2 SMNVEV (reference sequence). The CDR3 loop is CASSPAGLAETQYF. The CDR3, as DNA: TGTGCCAGCAGCCCAGCGGGATTGGCAGAGACCCAGTACTTC.

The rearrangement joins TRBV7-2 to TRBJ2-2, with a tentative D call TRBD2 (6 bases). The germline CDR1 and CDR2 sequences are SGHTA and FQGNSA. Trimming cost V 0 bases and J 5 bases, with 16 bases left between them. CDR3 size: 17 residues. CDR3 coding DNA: TGTGCCAGCAGCTTAGCGCGCGCAGGAGGGTGGACCGGGGAGCTGTTTTTT. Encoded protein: CASSLARAGGWTGELFF. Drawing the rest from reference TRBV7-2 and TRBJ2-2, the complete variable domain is GAGVSQSPSNKVTEKGKDVELRCDPISGHTALYWYRQSLGQGLEFLIYFQGNSAPDKSGLPSDRFSAERTGGSVSTLTIQRTQQEDSAVYLCASSLARAGGWTGELFFGEGSRLTVL.

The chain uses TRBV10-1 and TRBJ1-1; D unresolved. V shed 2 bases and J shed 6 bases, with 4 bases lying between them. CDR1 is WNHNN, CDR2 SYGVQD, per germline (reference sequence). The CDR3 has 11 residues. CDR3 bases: TGCGCCAGCAGTGAGCGAGCTGAAGCTTTCTTT. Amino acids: CASSERAEAFF.

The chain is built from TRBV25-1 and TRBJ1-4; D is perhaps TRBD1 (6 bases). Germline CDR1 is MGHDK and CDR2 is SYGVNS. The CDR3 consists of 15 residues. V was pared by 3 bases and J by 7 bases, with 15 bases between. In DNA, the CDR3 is TGTGCCAGCAGTGAGGGGGACACTAAGGCTGAAAAACTGTTTTTT. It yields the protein CASSEGDTKAEKLFF.

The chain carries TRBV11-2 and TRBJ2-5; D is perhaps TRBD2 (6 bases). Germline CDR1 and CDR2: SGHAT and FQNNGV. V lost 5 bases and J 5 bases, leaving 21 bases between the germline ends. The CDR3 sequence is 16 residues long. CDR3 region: CASSPAIAGRWETQYF. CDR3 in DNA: TGTGCCAGCAGCCCCGCCATCGCTGGGAGGTGGGAGACCCAGTACTTC.

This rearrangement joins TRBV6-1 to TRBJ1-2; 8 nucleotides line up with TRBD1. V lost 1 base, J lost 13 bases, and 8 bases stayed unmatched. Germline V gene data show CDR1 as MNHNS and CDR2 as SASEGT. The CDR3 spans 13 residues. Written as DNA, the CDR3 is TGTGCCAGCAGTGAAGACCGGGACAGGCTCCTCACCTTC. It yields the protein CASSEDRDRLLTF.

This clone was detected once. CDR3 loop: CASSFGRLPAGEETQYF. For the CDR3, the DNA is TGTGCCAGCAGCTTCGGACGCCTGCCAGCGGGGGAAGAGACCCAGTACTTC. This chain uses TRBV7-2 with TRBJ2-5, with TRBD2 matching over 8 bases. Germline lookup yields CDR1 SGHTA and CDR2 FQGNSA. The trim removed 3 bases at V and 3 bases at J, leaving 12 bases unmatched. This CDR3 spans 17 amino acids.

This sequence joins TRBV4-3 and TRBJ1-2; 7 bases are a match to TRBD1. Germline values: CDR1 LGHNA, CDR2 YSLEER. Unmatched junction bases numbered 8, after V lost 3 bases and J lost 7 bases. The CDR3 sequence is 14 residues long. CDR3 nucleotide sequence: TGCGCCAGCAGCCAGGGGACAGCCTTCTCTGGCTACACCTTC. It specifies CASSQGTAFSGYTF.

The CDR3 nucleotides are TGTGCCAGCAGAACCGGGACAGTCACTGAAGCTTTCTTT. It translates to CASRTGTVTEAFF. The chain joins TRBV5-5 to TRBJ1-1; 7 positions agree with TRBD1. From germline, CDR1 is SGHKS and CDR2 YYEKEE (reference sequence). V shed 5 bases, J shed 4 bases, and the junction held 5 bases outside the gene matches. The CDR3 consists of 13 residues.

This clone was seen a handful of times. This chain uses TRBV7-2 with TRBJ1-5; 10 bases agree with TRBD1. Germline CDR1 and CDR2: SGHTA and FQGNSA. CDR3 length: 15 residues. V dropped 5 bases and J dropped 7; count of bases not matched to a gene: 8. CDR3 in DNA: TGTGCCAGCAGCCCGACCGGGACAGGGGAGCAGCCCCAGCATTTT. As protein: CASSPTGTGEQPQHF. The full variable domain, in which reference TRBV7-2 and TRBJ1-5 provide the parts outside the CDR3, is GAGVSQSPSNKVTEKGKDVELRCDPISGHTALYWYRQSLGQGLEFLIYFQGNSAPDKSGLPSDRFSAERTGGSVSTLTIQRTQQEDSAVYLCASSPTGTGEQPQHFGDGTRLSIL.